The source of this TCR beta chain is a study of T cell responses to AZD1222 COVID-19 vaccine. On the study more broadly: Second doses at about 4 or about 12 weeks were pooled. Notes on the study in general: When two AZD1222 doses had been given, Spike-specific TCR breadth and depth rose. Repertoire sampling occurred only after the peak T cell response. As reported, nearly half of all spike-specific TCRs target variant regions that are unmutated.

Germline V gives CDR1 MDHEN, CDR2 SYDVKM. CDR3 length: 12 amino acids. Trimming pared 8 bases from V and 5 bases from J, leaving 12 bases between. This clone came up once. Its antigen is still unknown. Data came from immunoSEQ multiplex PCR; TCRdb stores just in-frame clones and leaves some out. The data hold roughly 170,000 clones, with around 90% observed a single time. The chain uses TRBV28 and TRBJ1-1; D ambiguous. The TCR sequence derives from an adult in good health. This specimen was peripheral blood, taken on day 0 of AZD1222 vaccination. CDR3 DNA sequence: TGTGCCAGCCTCAATAGGAGGACTGAAGCTTTCTTT. It codes for CASLNRRTEAFF. The entire variable domain, with the rest obtained from reference TRBV28 and TRBJ1-1, is as follows: DVKVTQSSRYLVKRTGEKVFLECVQDMDHENMFWYRQDPGLGLRLIYFSYDVKMKEKGDIPEGYSVSREKKERFSLILESASTNQTSMYLCASLNRRTEAFFGQGTRLTVV.